Shown below are 25 T cell receptor beta chains from a single sample sequenced in a study of patients with pleural tuberculosis. Each CDR3 protein gets one entry after TCRdb re-called the reads with MiXCR. The sample yields about 50,000 distinct CDR3 sequences, 6% to 8% seen once. The origin of the receptors is a human donor with pleural tuberculosis.

This clonotype was picked up many times. This chain uses TRBV5-1 with TRBJ1-1, with no clear D. Germline-derived CDR1 and CDR2 are SGHRS and YFSETQ. The CDR3 is made up of 16 amino acids. The V end lost 0 bases, the J end lost 2 bases, and 14 bases lay between the germline ends. The CDR3 coding sequence is TGCGCCAGCAGCTTGGGTTTGGACGGCCTAAACACTGAAGCTTTCTTT. The encoded protein is CASSLGLDGLNTEAFF.

This clonotype was observed at least ten times. The chain recombines TRBV11-2 with TRBJ2-1; D remains unclear. V dropped 4 bases and J dropped 7 bases, with 8 bases sitting between them. Germline V lookup: CDR1 SGHAT, CDR2 FQNNGV. The CDR3 is made up of 12 amino acids. The CDR3 region is CASSYGPNEQFF. In nucleotides, the CDR3 is TGTGCCAGCAGCTACGGTCCAAATGAGCAGTTCTTC.

In its sample, this clonotype was seen many times. The CDR3 DNA is TGTGCCAGCAGCTTTGGACTAGCGGAAGAGACCCAGTACTTC. This codes for CASSFGLAEETQYF. The J gene is TRBJ2-5, the V gene TRBV5-4; 10 bases align to TRBD2. Trimming removed 2 bases from V and 3 bases from J; junction bases left unmatched: 1. CDR1 and CDR2 (germline): SGHNT, YYREEE (reference sequence). This CDR3 has 14 amino acids.

This clonotype occurred many times. The J gene is TRBJ2-3, the V gene TRBV20-1, with 9 bases fitting TRBD2. V shed 0 bases and J 2 bases; nucleotides not matched to a gene: 6. The CDR3 totals 16 residues. Germline CDR1 DFQATT, CDR2 SNEGSKA (reference sequence). CDR3 sequence reads: CSARDLLAGYTDTQYF. CDR3 coding DNA: TGCAGTGCTAGAGATCTTCTAGCGGGGTACACAGATACGCAGTATTTT.

The V gene is TRBV4-1, the J gene TRBJ2-5; D possibly corresponds to TRBD2 (5 bases). The CDR3 covers 14 residues. Per the germline V gene, CDR1 is MGHRA and CDR2 is YSYEKL. V was pared by 7 bases and J by 5 bases, with 17 bases between. The CDR3 DNA reads TGCGCCAGCATGGGAACTAGTTTATGGGAGACCCAGTACTTC. It yields the protein CASMGTSLWETQYF.

This chain links TRBV27 with TRBJ2-1, with D possibly matching TRBD2 (6 bases). This CDR3 has 15 residues. Trimming cost V 6 bases and J 6 bases, with 18 bases left between them. Germline V CDR1 and CDR2: MNHEY, SMNVEV (reference sequence). The CDR3 sequence is CASRFGGTNSNEQFF. The DNA of the CDR3 is TGTGCCAGCAGGTTTGGGGGGACCAATAGCAATGAGCAGTTCTTC.

There are many counts of this clonotype. This chain joins TRBV11-2 and TRBJ1-5, with D unresolved. V was cut by 0 bases and J by 7 bases, with 7 bases left in between. The CDR3 runs 13 residues. Germline V gene data show CDR1 as SGHAT and CDR2 as FQNNGV. Here the CDR3 DNA reads TGTGCCAGCAGCTTAGACAGCGGGCAGCCCCAGCATTTT. Translating gives CASSLDSGQPQHF.

Only a few counts were recorded for this clonotype. The chain couples TRBV11-1 to TRBJ2-7; TRBD1 might be the D (5 bases). Germline loops: CDR1 SGHAT, CDR2 FQDESV (reference sequence). The V gene lost 1 base and the J gene lost 4 bases, with 8 bases spanning the gap. The length of the CDR3 is 13 residues. CDR3 DNA sequence: TGTGCCAGCAGCTTAGAGACAGAATACGAGCAGTACGTC. Translated, it gives CASSLETEYEQYV.

This clonotype was seen at least ten times. V and J are TRBV20-1 and TRBJ2-1, with TRBD2 matching 12 bases. After removal of 0 bases from V and 12 bases from J, the junction contained 9 bases not matched to a gene. The CDR3 is made up of 15 amino acids. Germline V lookup: CDR1 DFQATT, CDR2 SNEGSKA (reference sequence). The CDR3 is CSARDASLAGGRQFF. The CDR3 bases are TGCAGTGCTAGAGATGCAAGCCTAGCGGGAGGGCGGCAGTTCTTC.

V usage is TRBV19 and J usage is TRBJ2-1; 10 bases are a match to TRBD2. The CDR3 is made up of 14 amino acids. Germline values: CDR1 LNHDA, CDR2 SQIVND (reference sequence). The V gene end was trimmed by 3 bases and the J gene end by 8 bases; junction bases not matched to a gene: 4. The CDR3 sequence: CASSMASGSDEQFF. The CDR3 DNA sequence: TGTGCCAGTAGTATGGCTAGCGGGAGCGATGAGCAGTTCTTC.

This clonotype was detected ten times or more. This chain joins TRBV12-3 or TRBV12-4 and TRBJ2-1, with no clear D. V was clipped by 5 bases and J by 10 bases, with 9 bases between them. CDR3 length: 11 amino acids. CDR3 nucleotides: TGTGCCAGCAGTCCCGGAAAAGAGCAGTTCTTC. As protein: CASSPGKEQFF.

At least ten counts were recorded for this clonotype. This rearrangement joins TRBV20-1 to TRBJ2-5, with D tentatively TRBD2 (6 bases). V gave up 5 bases and J gave up 5 bases, with 15 bases separating them. There are 13 residues in the CDR3. CDR1 and CDR2 (germline): DFQATT, SNEGSKA (reference sequence). This chain's CDR3 is CSARVTSFETQYF. DNA for the CDR3: TGCAGTGCTCGTGTGACTAGTTTTGAGACCCAGTACTTC.

This clonotype occurred many times. The chain couples TRBV11-2 to TRBJ2-1, with D perhaps TRBD2 (5 bases). Trimming shortened V by 5 bases and J by 9 bases, and 20 bases separated the two germline ends. In germline, CDR1 is SGHAT, CDR2 FQNNGV. This CDR3 spans 15 amino acids. In DNA, the CDR3 is TGTGCCAGCAGCATCGACCGGGAAGCTTTTGGTGAGCAGTTCTTC. The encoded protein is CASSIDREAFGEQFF.

In the case of this clonotype: Since a much larger clone is just one base distant, this may be a read error. The chain uses TRBV15 and TRBJ2-5; D is unresolved. This CDR3 has 14 amino acids. The germline gives CDR1 LNHNV, CDR2 YYDKDF (reference sequence). V was pared by 4 bases and J by 5 bases, with 14 bases between. CDR3 protein: CATSTGRRSETQYF. The CDR3 nucleotides are TGTGCCACCAGCACCGGACGGAGATCCGAGACCCAGTACTTC.

This clonotype has ten or more counts. The V gene is TRBV5-4, the J gene TRBJ2-3; D gene uncertain. CDR1 is SGHNT and CDR2 is YYREEE in the germline V gene (reference sequence). Trimming cost V 0 bases and J 0 bases, with 8 bases left between them. The length of the CDR3 is 15 residues. The CDR3 bases are TGTGCCAGCAGCTTGGACAGCAGAAGCACAGATACGCAGTATTTT. This translates into CASSLDSRSTDTQYF.

By frequency in the sample, this clonotype is large (0.1 to 1%). CDR3 sequence: CASSIQGTGEAFF. For the CDR3, the DNA is TGTGCCAGTAGTATCCAGGGGACGGGAGAAGCTTTCTTT. J is TRBJ1-1 and V is TRBV19; a weak D match, TRBD1 (6 bases). The CDR3 is 13 amino acids. The V gene lost 3 bases and the J gene lost 8 bases, with 13 bases spanning the gap. Germline CDR1 reads LNHDA; CDR2 reads SQIVND (reference sequence).

At least ten counts were recorded for this clonotype. This chain joins TRBV20-1 and TRBJ2-1; D remains ambiguous. With 3 bases removed from V and 0 bases from J, the gap between germline ends came to 12 bases. From germline, CDR1 is DFQATT and CDR2 SNEGSKA (reference sequence). The CDR3 consists of 15 residues. CDR3: CSASTHVSSYNEQFF. CDR3 nucleotides: TGCAGTGCTAGCACACACGTGAGCTCCTACAATGAGCAGTTCTTC.

In this sample, this clonotype turned up a few times. The gene calls are TRBV19 and TRBJ2-1, with 11 bases matching TRBD2. The CDR3 loop spans 15 amino acids. Germline V gene data show CDR1 as LNHDA and CDR2 as SQIVND (reference sequence). V lost 5 bases to trimming and J lost 3 bases; unmatched junction nucleotides: 3. The CDR3 DNA is TGTGCCAGTAGTTTACTAGCGGGGGACTACAATGAGCAGTTCTTC. Translated: CASSLLAGDYNEQFF. The variable domain in full, with the rest retrieved from reference TRBV19 and TRBJ2-1, is DGGITQSPKYLFRKEGQNVTLSCEQNLNHDAMYWYRQDPGQGLRLIYYSQIVNDFQKGDIAEGYSVSREKKESFPLTVTSAQKNPTAFYLCASSLLAGDYNEQFFGPGTRLTVL.

In its sample, this clonotype was seen many times. This chain links TRBV10-2 with TRBJ1-2, with D unresolved. V shed 3 bases and J shed 5 bases, with 16 bases lying between them. CDR1 and CDR2 from the germline V gene are WSHSY and SAAADI. CDR3 length: 15 amino acids. In nucleotides, the CDR3 is TGCGCCAGCAGTGACGTTCCCGATCGGGGATATGGCTACACCTTC. It yields the protein CASSDVPDRGYGYTF.

This clonotype was found many times. The chain combines TRBV20-1 with TRBJ1-3, with 8 bases matching TRBD1. The V and J ends lost 0 bases and 0 bases, in that order; junction bases with no gene match: 7. Germline loops: CDR1 DFQATT, CDR2 SNEGSKA (reference sequence). The CDR3 totals 17 residues. The CDR3 nucleotides are TGCAGTGCTAGAGAGGCAGGGGGCCGTAGCTCTGGAAACACCATATATTTT. This codes for CSAREAGGRSSGNTIYF.

This clonotype has a count of ten or more. This rearrangement joins TRBV6-2 or TRBV6-3 to TRBJ1-1; D not resolved. CDR3 size: 14 residues. Germline V gene sequence: CDR1 MNHEY, CDR2 SVGEGT. Trimming stripped 2 bases from V and 0 bases from J, with 7 bases between. CDR3 DNA: TGTGCCAGCAGTTACAAGCCTTTGAACACTGAAGCTTTCTTT. Amino acid sequence: CASSYKPLNTEAFF.

This clonotype was seen repeatedly, ten times or more. Written as DNA, the CDR3 is TGTGCCAGCAGCTGGGACCATCTTCGTGAGCAGTACGTC. Residues: CASSWDHLREQYV. The V gene is TRBV6-2 or TRBV6-3, the J gene TRBJ2-7; D is perhaps TRBD1 or TRBD2 (5 bases each). Trimming pared 6 bases from V and 7 bases from J, leaving 16 bases between. CDR1 is MNHEY, CDR2 SVGEGT, per germline. The CDR3 has 13 residues.

This clonotype has ten or more counts. The rearrangement links TRBV6-1 to TRBJ2-1; possible D gene TRBD2, 5 bases. The germline V gene has CDR1 MNHNS and CDR2 SASEGT. The CDR3 has 15 residues. Trimming removed 2 bases at V and 5 bases at J, with 13 bases between. In DNA form, the CDR3 reads TGTGCCAGCAGTGAATTGGAGACTACCCACAATGAGCAGTTCTTC. It translates to CASSELETTHNEQFF.

Many counts were recorded for this clonotype. V is TRBV10-2 and J is TRBJ1-4, with no clear D. Looked up from germline, CDR1 is WSHSY and CDR2 is SAAADI. The CDR3 extends over 14 amino acids. The V end lost 3 bases, the J end lost 5 bases, and 10 bases lay between the germline ends. CDR3 nucleotides: TGCGCCAGCAGTGAAAGGAGAAACAATGAAAAACTGTTTTTT. Translation gives CASSERRNNEKLFF.

This clonotype has a count of ten or more. The chain employs TRBV11-1 and TRBJ1-2; 8 bases are a match to TRBD1. The CDR3 extends over 13 amino acids. Germline V lookup: CDR1 SGHAT, CDR2 FQDESV (reference sequence). DNA of the CDR3: TGTTTGACAGGGGAAAATCATAACTATGGCTACACCTTC. Encoded protein: CLTGENHNYGYTF.